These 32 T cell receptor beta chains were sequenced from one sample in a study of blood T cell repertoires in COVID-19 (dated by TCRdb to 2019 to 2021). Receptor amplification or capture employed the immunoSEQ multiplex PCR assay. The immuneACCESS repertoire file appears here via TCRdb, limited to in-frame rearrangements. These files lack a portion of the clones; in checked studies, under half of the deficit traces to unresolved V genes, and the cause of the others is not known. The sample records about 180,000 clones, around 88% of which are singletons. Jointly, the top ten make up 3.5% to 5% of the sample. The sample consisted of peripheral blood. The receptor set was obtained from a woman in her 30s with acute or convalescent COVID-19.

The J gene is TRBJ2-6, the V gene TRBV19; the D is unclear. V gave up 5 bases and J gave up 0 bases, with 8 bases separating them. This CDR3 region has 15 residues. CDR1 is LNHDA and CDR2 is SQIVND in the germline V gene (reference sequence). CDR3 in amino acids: CASSPGRSGANVLTF. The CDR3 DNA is TGTGCCAGTAGTCCTGGGCGCTCTGGGGCCAACGTCCTGACTTTC. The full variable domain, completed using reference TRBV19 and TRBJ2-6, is DGGITQSPKYLFRKEGQNVTLSCEQNLNHDAMYWYRQDPGQGLRLIYYSQIVNDFQKGDIAEGYSVSREKKESFPLTVTSAQKNPTAFYLCASSPGRSGANVLTFGAGSRLTVL.

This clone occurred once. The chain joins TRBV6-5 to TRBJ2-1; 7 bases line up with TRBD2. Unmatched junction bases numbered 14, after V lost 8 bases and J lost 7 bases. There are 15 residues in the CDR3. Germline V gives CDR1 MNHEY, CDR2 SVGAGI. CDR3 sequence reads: CASSPGTKPWNEQFF. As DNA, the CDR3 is TGTGCCAGCTCCCCAGGGACTAAACCTTGGAATGAGCAGTTCTTC.

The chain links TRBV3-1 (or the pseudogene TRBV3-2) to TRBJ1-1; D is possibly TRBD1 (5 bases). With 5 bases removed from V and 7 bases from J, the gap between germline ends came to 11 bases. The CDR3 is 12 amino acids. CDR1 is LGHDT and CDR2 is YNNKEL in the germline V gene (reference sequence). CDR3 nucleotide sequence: TGTGCCAGCAGCTTCAGACAGCTTGAAGCTTTCTTT. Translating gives CASSFRQLEAFF.

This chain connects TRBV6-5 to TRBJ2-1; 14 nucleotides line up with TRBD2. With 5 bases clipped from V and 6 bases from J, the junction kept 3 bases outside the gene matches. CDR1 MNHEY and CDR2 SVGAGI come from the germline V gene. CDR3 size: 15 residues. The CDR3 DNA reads TGTGCCAGCAGTCCGGGACTAGCGGGAGTCAATGAGCAGTTCTTC. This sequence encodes CASSPGLAGVNEQFF.

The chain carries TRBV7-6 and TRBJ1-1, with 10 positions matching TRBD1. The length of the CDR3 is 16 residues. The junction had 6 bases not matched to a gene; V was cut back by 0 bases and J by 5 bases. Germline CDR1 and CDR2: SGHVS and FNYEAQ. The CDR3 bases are TGTGCCAGCAGCTTAGCGACAGGGGGCCTAGGAACTGAAGCTTTCTTT. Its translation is CASSLATGGLGTEAFF.

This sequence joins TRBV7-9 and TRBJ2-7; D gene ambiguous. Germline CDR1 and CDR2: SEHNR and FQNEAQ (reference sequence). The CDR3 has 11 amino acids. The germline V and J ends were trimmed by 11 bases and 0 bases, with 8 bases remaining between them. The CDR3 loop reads CAYGPSYEQYF. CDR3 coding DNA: TGTGCCTATGGGCCCTCCTACGAGCAGTACTTC. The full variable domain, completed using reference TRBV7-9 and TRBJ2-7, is DTGVSQNPRHKITKRGQNVTFRCDPISEHNRLYWYRQTLGQGPEFLTYFQNEAQLEKSRLLSDRFSAERPKGSFSTLEIQRTEQGDSAMYLCAYGPSYEQYFGPGTRLTVT.

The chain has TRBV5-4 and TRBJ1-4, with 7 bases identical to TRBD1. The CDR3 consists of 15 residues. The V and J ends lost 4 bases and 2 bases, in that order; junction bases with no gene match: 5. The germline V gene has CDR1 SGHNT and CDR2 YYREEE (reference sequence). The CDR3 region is CASSKGANTNEKLFF. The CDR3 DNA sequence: TGTGCCAGCAGCAAGGGGGCTAATACTAATGAAAAACTGTTTTTT.

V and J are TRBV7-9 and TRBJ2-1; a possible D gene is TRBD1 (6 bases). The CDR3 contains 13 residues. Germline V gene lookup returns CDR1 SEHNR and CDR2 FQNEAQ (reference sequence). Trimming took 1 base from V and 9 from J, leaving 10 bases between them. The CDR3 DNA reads TGTGCCAGCAGCTTAGGGGGGCAGGCTGAGCAGTTCTTC. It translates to CASSLGGQAEQFF.

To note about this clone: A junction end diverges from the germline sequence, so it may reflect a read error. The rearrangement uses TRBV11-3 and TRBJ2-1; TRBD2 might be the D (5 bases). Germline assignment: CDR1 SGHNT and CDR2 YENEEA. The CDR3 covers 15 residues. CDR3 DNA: TGTGCCAGCAGCTTAGATAAGCGGTCCTTCAATGAGCAGTTCTTC. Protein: CASSLDKRSFNEQFF.

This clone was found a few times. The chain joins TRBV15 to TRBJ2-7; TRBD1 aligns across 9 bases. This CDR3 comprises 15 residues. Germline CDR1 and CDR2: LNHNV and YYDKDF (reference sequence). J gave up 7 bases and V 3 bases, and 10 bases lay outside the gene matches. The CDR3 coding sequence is TGTGCCACCAGCAGCCGCCGGGACAGGGCTCGAGAGCAGTACTTC. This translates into CATSSRRDRAREQYF.

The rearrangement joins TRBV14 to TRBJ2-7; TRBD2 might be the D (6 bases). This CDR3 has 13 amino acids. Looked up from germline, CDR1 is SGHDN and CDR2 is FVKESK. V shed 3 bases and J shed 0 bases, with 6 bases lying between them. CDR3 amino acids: CASSQGLSYEQYF. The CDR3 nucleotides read TGTGCCAGCAGCCAGGGACTCTCCTACGAGCAGTACTTC.

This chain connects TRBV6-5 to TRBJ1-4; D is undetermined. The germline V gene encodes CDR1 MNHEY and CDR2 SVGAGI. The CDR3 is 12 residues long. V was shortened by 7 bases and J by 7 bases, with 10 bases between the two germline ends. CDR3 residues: CASTGSGEKLFF. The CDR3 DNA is TGTGCCAGCACGGGGAGTGGTGAAAAACTGTTTTTT.

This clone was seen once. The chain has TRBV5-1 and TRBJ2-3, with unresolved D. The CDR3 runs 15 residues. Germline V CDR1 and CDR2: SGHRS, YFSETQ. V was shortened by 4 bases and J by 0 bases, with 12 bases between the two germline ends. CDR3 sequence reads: CASSPSSGSTDTQYF. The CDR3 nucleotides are TGCGCCAGCAGCCCCTCGTCGGGTAGCACAGATACGCAGTATTTT.

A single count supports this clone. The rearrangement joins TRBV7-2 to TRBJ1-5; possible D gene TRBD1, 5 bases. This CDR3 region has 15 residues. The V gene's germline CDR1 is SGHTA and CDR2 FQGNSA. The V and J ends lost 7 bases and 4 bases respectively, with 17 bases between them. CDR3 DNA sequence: TGTGCCAGCACCCCGGGGGGACGGCGAAATCAGCCCCAGCATTTT. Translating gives CASTPGGRRNQPQHF.

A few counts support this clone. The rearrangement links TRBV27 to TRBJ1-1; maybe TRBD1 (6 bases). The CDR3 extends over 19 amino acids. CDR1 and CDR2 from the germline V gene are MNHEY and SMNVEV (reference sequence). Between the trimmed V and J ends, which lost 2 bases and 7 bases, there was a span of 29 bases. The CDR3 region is CASSLTRDNSLPYPVEAFF. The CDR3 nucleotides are TGTGCCAGCAGTTTAACCAGGGACAACTCGCTACCTTATCCCGTTGAAGCTTTCTTT.

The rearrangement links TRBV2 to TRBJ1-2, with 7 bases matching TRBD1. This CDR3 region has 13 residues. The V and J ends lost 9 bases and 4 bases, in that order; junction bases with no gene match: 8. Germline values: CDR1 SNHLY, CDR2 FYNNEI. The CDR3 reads CAREGAVSYGYTF. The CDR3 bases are TGTGCCAGAGAGGGGGCCGTAAGCTATGGCTACACCTTC.

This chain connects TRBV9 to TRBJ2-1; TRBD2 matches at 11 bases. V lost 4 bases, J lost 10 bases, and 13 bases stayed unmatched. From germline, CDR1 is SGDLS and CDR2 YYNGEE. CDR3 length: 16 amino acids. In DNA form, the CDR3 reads TGTGCCAGCAGCCTTAGCGGGAGGGCCCGGTTGGGGGAGCAGTTCTTC. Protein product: CASSLSGRARLGEQFF.

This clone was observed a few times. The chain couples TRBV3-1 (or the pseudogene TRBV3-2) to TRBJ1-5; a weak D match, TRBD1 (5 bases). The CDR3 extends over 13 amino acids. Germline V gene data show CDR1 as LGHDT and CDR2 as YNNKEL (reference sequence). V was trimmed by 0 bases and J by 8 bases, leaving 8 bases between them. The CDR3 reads CASSQDWGEPQHF. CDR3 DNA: TGTGCCAGCAGCCAAGATTGGGGGGAGCCCCAGCATTTT.

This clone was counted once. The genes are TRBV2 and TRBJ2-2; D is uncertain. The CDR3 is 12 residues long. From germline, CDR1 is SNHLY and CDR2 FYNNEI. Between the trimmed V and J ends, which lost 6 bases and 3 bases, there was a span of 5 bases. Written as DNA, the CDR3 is TGTGCCAGCAGGGCACACACCGGGGAGCTGTTTTTT. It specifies CASRAHTGELFF.

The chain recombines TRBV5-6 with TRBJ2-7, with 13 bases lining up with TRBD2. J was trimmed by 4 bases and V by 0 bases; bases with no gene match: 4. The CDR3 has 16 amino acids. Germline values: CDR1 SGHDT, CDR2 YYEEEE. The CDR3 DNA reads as TGTGCCAGCAGCTTGGGACTAGCGGGAGGATTTTACGAGCAGTACTTC. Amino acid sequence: CASSLGLAGGFYEQYF.

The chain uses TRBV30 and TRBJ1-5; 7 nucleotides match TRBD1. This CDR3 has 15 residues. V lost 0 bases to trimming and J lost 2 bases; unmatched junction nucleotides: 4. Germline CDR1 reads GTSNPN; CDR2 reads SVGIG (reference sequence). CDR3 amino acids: CAWSVGQGGNQPQHF. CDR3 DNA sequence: TGTGCCTGGAGTGTAGGGCAGGGGGGCAATCAGCCCCAGCATTTT. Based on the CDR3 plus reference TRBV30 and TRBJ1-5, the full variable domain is SQTIHQWPATLVQPVGSPLSLECTVEGTSNPNLYWYRQAAGRGLQLLFYSVGIGQISSEVPQNLSASRPQDRQFILSSKKLLLSDSGFYLCAWSVGQGGNQPQHFGDGTRLSIL.

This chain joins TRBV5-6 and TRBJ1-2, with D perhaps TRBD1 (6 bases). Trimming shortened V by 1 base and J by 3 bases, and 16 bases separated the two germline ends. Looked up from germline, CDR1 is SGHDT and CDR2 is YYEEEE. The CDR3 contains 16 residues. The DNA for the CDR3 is TGTGCCAGCAGCTTGTCAGGGACACCACACTACTATGGCTACACCTTC. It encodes CASSLSGTPHYYGYTF.

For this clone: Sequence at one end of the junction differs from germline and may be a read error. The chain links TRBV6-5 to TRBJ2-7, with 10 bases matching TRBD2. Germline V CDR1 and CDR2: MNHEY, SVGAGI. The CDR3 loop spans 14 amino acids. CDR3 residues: CASSMVPSGSTSDF. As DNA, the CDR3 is TGTGCCAGCTCGATGGTTCCTAGCGGGAGTACCTCAGACTTC.

In DNA, the CDR3 is TGTGCCAGCAGTTACCTAGGACTAGCGGGAGGTAACACCGGGGAGCTGTTTTTT. Protein product: CASSYLGLAGGNTGELFF. The chain uses TRBV27 and TRBJ2-2; TRBD2 aligns across 14 bases. V was clipped by 4 bases and J by 2 bases; unmatched bases: 6. Looked up from germline, CDR1 is MNHEY and CDR2 is SMNVEV (reference sequence). This CDR3 spans 18 amino acids.

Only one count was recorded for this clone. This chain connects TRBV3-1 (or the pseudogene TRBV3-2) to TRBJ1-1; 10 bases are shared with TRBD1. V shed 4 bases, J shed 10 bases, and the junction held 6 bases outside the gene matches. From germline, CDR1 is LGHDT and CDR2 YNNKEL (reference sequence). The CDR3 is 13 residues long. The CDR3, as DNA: TGTGCCAGCAGCCGGACAGGGGGAGGGAGAGCTTTCTTT. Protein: CASSRTGGGRAFF.

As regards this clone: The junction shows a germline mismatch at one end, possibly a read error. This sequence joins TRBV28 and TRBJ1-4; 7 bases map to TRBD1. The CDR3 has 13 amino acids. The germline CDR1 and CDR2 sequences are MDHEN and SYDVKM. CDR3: CASSLRGLGGQLF. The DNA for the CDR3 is TGTGCCAGCAGTTTAAGGGGGCTCGGGGGACAGCTGTTT.

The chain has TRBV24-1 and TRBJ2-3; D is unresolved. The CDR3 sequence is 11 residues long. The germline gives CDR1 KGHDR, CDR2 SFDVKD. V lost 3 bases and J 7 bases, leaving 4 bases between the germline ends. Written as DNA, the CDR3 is TGTGCCACCAGTGATACTCATACGCAGTATTTT. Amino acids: CATSDTHTQYF.

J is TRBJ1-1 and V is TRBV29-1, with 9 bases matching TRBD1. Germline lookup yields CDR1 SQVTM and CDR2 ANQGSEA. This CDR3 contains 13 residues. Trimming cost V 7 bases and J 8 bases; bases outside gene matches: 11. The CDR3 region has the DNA TGCAGCGCCTACCACAGGGGGCGTCTCGAAGCTTTCTTT. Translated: CSAYHRGRLEAFF.

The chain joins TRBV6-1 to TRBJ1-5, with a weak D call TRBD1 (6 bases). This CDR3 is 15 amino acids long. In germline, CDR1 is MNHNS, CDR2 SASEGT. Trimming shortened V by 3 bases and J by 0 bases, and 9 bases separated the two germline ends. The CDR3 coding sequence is TGTGCCAGCAGTGACACAGGGTTTAGCAATCAGCCCCAGCATTTT. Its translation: CASSDTGFSNQPQHF.

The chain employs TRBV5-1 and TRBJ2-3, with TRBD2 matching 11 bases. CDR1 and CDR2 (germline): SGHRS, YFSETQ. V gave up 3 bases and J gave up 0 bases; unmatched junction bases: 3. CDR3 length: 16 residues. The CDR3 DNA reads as TGCGCCAGCAGCTCGGGACTAGCGGCTAGCACAGATACGCAGTATTTT. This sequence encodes CASSSGLAASTDTQYF.

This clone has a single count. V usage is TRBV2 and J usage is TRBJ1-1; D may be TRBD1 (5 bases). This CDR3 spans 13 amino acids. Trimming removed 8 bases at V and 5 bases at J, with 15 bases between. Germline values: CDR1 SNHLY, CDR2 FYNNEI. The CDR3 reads CASEVRAGTEAFF. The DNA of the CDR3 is TGTGCCAGCGAGGTCAGGGCAGGAACTGAAGCTTTCTTT.

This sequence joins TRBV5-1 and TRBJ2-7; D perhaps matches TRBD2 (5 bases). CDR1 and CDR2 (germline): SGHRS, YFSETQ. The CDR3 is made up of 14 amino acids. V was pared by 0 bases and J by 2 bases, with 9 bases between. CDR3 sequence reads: CASSLVGEPYEQYF. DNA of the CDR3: TGCGCCAGCAGCTTGGTGGGAGAGCCCTACGAGCAGTACTTC.